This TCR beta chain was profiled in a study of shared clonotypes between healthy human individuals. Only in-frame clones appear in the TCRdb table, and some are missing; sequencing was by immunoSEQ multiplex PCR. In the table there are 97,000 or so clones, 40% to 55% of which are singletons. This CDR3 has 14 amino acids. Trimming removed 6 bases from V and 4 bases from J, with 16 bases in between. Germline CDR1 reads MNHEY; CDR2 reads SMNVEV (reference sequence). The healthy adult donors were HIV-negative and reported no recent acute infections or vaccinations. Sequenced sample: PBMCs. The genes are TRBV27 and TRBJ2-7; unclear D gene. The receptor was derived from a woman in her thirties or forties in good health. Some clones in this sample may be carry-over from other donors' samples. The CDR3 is CASRPQLGVYEQYF. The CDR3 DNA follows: TGTGCCAGCAGGCCCCAGTTAGGCGTTTACGAGCAGTACTTC.